The 19 T cell receptor beta chains reported below all come from one sample, sequenced in a study of T-cell reconstitution after alpha-beta-depleted transplantation in children. The TCRbeta library incorporated unique molecular identifiers. TCRdb redid the calling of the PCR reads with MiXCR, one entry per CDR3 protein. The sample has roughly 500,000 distinct CDR3 sequences, about an eighth seen once. The specimen comprised PBMCs from the stem cell graft donor, sampled from the stem cell graft. The receptors derive from a human donor who donated a stem cell graft to a child with combined immunodeficiency.

This clonotype was detected a few times. The chain recombines TRBV6-1 with TRBJ2-7; the D is unclear. Germline-derived CDR1 and CDR2 are MNHNS and SASEGT. The CDR3 is 17 amino acids. The V gene lost 0 bases and the J gene lost 2 bases, with 17 bases spanning the gap. The CDR3 loop reads CASSEAGPGPRPYEQYF. CDR3 bases: TGTGCCAGCAGTGAAGCTGGGCCGGGCCCAAGGCCCTACGAGCAGTACTTC.

This chain connects TRBV10-3 to TRBJ1-2; TRBD1 matches at 10 bases. The J segment lost 5 bases and the V segment lost 6 bases, leaving 3 bases of the junction unmatched. The V gene's germline CDR1 is ENHRY and CDR2 SYGVKD. The CDR3 totals 13 residues. This chain's CDR3 is CAISEGQGYGYTF. The DNA for the CDR3 is TGTGCCATCAGCGAGGGACAGGGGTATGGCTACACCTTC.

Notes on this clonotype: A much more abundant neighbour one base away suggests this may be a read error. This sequence joins TRBV12-3 or TRBV12-4 and TRBJ2-1; the D gene is possibly TRBD2 (7 bases). This CDR3 has 15 amino acids. Here the CDR3 reads CASSLEGGANNQQFF. The CDR3 DNA reads TGTGCCAGCAGTTTAGAGGGGGGGGCGAACAATCAGCAGTTCTTC.

This clonotype was counted between two and nine times. The chain carries TRBV6-2 or TRBV6-3 and TRBJ2-7; TRBD1 or TRBD2 may be the D gene (5 bases each). The germline V gene encodes CDR1 MNHEY and CDR2 SVGEGT. The CDR3 is made up of 12 amino acids. Trimming left V 6 bases short and J 7 bases short, with 13 bases between. DNA of the CDR3: TGTGCCAGCAGGACGGGGACGGGGGAGCAGTACTTC. The encoded protein is CASRTGTGEQYF.

In this sample, this clonotype turned up many times. The chain uses TRBV10-3 and TRBJ1-2, with D perhaps TRBD1 (5 bases). This CDR3 has 13 amino acids. Germline-derived CDR1 and CDR2 are ENHRY and SYGVKD. V was pared by 4 bases and J by 4 bases, with 10 bases between. CDR3 sequence: CAISATGGYGYTF. CDR3 in DNA: TGTGCCATCAGTGCTACAGGCGGCTATGGCTACACCTTC.

The chain employs TRBV2 and TRBJ2-7; 11 bases are shared with TRBD2. J was trimmed by 5 bases and V by 8 bases; bases with no gene match: 8. From germline, CDR1 is SNHLY and CDR2 FYNNEI. The CDR3 spans 14 residues. The chain's CDR3 is CASGPLAGENEQYF. The CDR3 nucleotides read TGTGCCAGCGGACCACTAGCGGGAGAAAACGAGCAGTACTTC. Drawing the rest from reference TRBV2 and TRBJ2-7, the complete variable domain is EPEVTQTPSHQVTQMGQEVILRCVPISNHLYFYWYRQILGQKVEFLVSFYNNEISEKSEIFDDQFSVERPDGSNFTLKIRSTKLEDSAMYFCASGPLAGENEQYFGPGTRLTVT.

The chain links TRBV24-1 to TRBJ1-5, with D tentatively TRBD1 (6 bases). The CDR3 is 14 residues long. Trimming took off 3 bases at V and 4 bases at J, with 9 bases between the two ends. From germline, CDR1 is KGHDR and CDR2 SFDVKD. CDR3 protein: CATSDPGQNQPQHF. The CDR3 DNA is TGTGCCACCAGTGATCCCGGACAGAATCAGCCCCAGCATTTT.

DNA for the CDR3: TGTGCCAGCAGTTCCTACAGGGATGGCAATCAGCCCCAGCATTTT. Protein product: CASSSYRDGNQPQHF. This chain links TRBV12-3 or TRBV12-4 with TRBJ1-5; tentatively, D is TRBD1 (6 bases). With 4 bases removed from V and 2 bases from J, the gap between germline ends came to 12 bases. CDR3 size: 15 residues.

The table lists this clonotype with many counts. The chain combines TRBV7-2 with TRBJ2-4; 9 nucleotides align to TRBD1. Per germline, CDR1 SGHTA and CDR2 FQGNSA. V shed 3 bases and J 1 base; nucleotides not matched to a gene: 4. CDR3 size: 16 residues. In DNA, the CDR3 is TGTGCCAGCAGCTTGTACGGGACAGGGGCCAAAAACATTCAGTACTTC. This sequence encodes CASSLYGTGAKNIQYF.

In this sample, this clonotype turned up a few times. The gene calls are TRBV24-1 and TRBJ2-5, with unresolved D. The V end lost 4 bases, the J end lost 4 bases, and 3 bases lay between the germline ends. This CDR3 comprises 11 residues. Germline-derived CDR1 and CDR2 are KGHDR and SFDVKD. The CDR3 sequence is CATSELETQYF. The DNA for the CDR3 is TGTGCCACCAGTGAACTAGAGACCCAGTACTTC.

The chain recombines TRBV29-1 with TRBJ2-3; 9 positions agree with TRBD2. The CDR3 is 14 residues long. V gave up 5 bases and J gave up 2 bases; unmatched junction bases: 5. The germline gives CDR1 SQVTM, CDR2 ANQGSEA. The chain's CDR3 is CSVWREGDTDTQYF. The CDR3 nucleotides are TGCAGCGTTTGGCGGGAGGGAGACACAGATACGCAGTATTTT.

This clonotype appeared many times. The CDR3: CSAGLADTGELFF. In nucleotides, the CDR3 is TGCAGTGCTGGACTAGCAGATACCGGGGAGCTGTTTTTT. The chain couples TRBV20-1 to TRBJ2-2; TRBD2 matches 8 bases. From germline, CDR1 is DFQATT and CDR2 SNEGSKA (reference sequence). V dropped 5 bases and J dropped 5; count of bases not matched to a gene: 4. The CDR3 is 13 residues long.

This clonotype was picked up a small number of times. The J gene is TRBJ1-4, the V gene TRBV20-1, with D possibly TRBD1 on 6 matching bases. CDR3 length: 16 residues. CDR1 and CDR2 (germline): DFQATT, SNEGSKA (reference sequence). V dropped 2 bases and J dropped 4 bases, with 17 bases sitting between them. The CDR3 sequence: CSARSRTDMINEKLFF. Written as DNA, the CDR3 is TGCAGTGCTAGAAGCAGGACAGACATGATTAATGAAAAACTGTTTTTT.

V gene TRBV9 combines with J gene TRBJ1-1; no reliable D call. The CDR3 is made up of 14 amino acids. Germline V gene sequence: CDR1 SGDLS, CDR2 YYNGEE. Trimming stripped 1 base from V and 0 bases from J, with 7 bases between. CDR3 residues: CASSVQALNTEAFF. CDR3 nucleotide sequence: TGTGCCAGCAGCGTACAGGCCTTGAACACTGAAGCTTTCTTT.

Many counts were recorded for this clonotype. The rearrangement links TRBV7-3 to TRBJ2-2; D is possibly TRBD2 (5 bases). The CDR3 spans 13 residues. Germline lookup yields CDR1 SGHTA and CDR2 FQGTGA. Trimming took 5 bases from V and 7 from J, leaving 11 bases between them. The DNA of the CDR3 is TGTGCCAGCAGCCCCAAGAGGGACGGGGAGCTGTTTTTT. Protein sequence: CASSPKRDGELFF.

This clonotype came up many times. The chain carries TRBV6-2 or TRBV6-3 and TRBJ2-5, with 9 positions matching TRBD1. Germline V gene lookup returns CDR1 MNHEY and CDR2 SVGEGT. The trim removed 7 bases at V and 5 bases at J, leaving 8 bases unmatched. This CDR3 has 14 amino acids. The CDR3 nucleotides are TGTGCCAGCAAATCCGGGACAGGGCCGGAGACCCAGTACTTC. Its translation is CASKSGTGPETQYF.

In its sample, this clonotype was seen many times. The rearrangement joins TRBV20-1 to TRBJ2-1; 9 positions agree with TRBD2. The V gene's germline CDR1 is DFQATT and CDR2 SNEGSKA (reference sequence). The junction had 16 bases not matched to a gene; V was cut back by 3 bases and J by 7 bases. The CDR3 runs to 17 residues. The CDR3 spells CSASSPLSGRINNEQFF. The CDR3 coding sequence is TGCAGTGCTAGTTCGCCCCTTAGCGGGAGAATCAATAATGAGCAGTTCTTC.

The V and J genes are TRBV4-2 and TRBJ2-3; no clear D gene. There are 15 residues in the CDR3. V lost 0 bases and J lost 1, with 8 bases in between. CDR1 LGHNA and CDR2 YNFKEQ come from the germline V gene. The CDR3 spells CASSQDGSGTDTQYF. CDR3 DNA: TGTGCCAGCAGCCAAGATGGTAGTGGCACAGATACGCAGTATTTT.

There are a few counts of this clonotype. V and J are TRBV12-3 or TRBV12-4 and TRBJ1-5; D not resolved. This CDR3 has 13 amino acids. V was clipped by 4 bases and J by 5 bases, with 9 bases between them. Here the CDR3 DNA reads TGTGCCAGCAGTTGGAGGGTCGATCAGCCCCAGCATTTT. Translating gives CASSWRVDQPQHF.